The 21 T cell receptor beta chains below were found in one sample sequenced in a study of CD4 T cells in relation to SARS-CoV-2 and coronaviruses (dated by TCRdb to about 2021). Library preparation used the immunoSEQ multiplex PCR assay. The table was pulled from immuneACCESS by TCRdb, which kept in-frame rearrangements only. Such tables lose some clones; where checked, under half of the loss comes from unresolved V genes, and the rest has no known cause. Present in this sample are roughly 15,000 clones, about 79% of which were seen just once. The ten most abundant clones make up roughly 10% of the sample. CD4+ T cells from unexposed donors were collected before the COVID-19 pandemic (2011-2018). The EasySep CD4+ T cell isolation kit was used to isolate CD4+ T cells once the cultures had run for approximately ten days. These receptors have no known antigen. Input material: CD4+ T cells from PBMCs, cultured in vitro. All receptors derive from a human donor in good health.

The table lists this clone with a count of one. The chain is built from TRBV4-1 and TRBJ2-5; TRBD1 matches at 10 bases. Germline values: CDR1 MGHRA, CDR2 YSYEKL. The CDR3 is 15 amino acids. With 4 bases clipped from V and 4 bases from J, the junction kept 6 bases outside the gene matches. For the CDR3, the DNA is TGCGCCAGCAGCCCTGACAGGGGGCCATCAGAGACCCAGTACTTC. This gives the protein CASSPDRGPSETQYF.

Concerning this clone: Within the sample, other DNA sequences also encode this same CDR3. The J gene is TRBJ2-7, the V gene TRBV7-2; D remains unclear. The CDR3 covers 11 residues. V lost 1 base and J 3 bases, leaving 1 base between the germline ends. CDR1 is SGHTA and CDR2 is FQGNSA in the germline V gene. For the CDR3, the DNA is TGTGCCAGCAGCTTAGTCTACGAGCAGTACTTC. Translation: CASSLVYEQYF.

The V gene is TRBV6-5, the J gene TRBJ1-4; D remains ambiguous. CDR1 is MNHEY, CDR2 SVGAGI, per germline. The CDR3 has 11 residues. Trimming took 2 bases from V and 7 from J, leaving 2 bases between them. For the CDR3, the DNA is TGTGCCAGCAGTTACGGTGAAAAACTGTTTTTT. Translating it yields CASSYGEKLFF.

The rearrangement uses TRBV11-2 and TRBJ1-2; the D gene is possibly TRBD1 (5 bases). The CDR3 sequence is 15 residues long. Germline V gene sequence: CDR1 SGHAT, CDR2 FQNNGV. Trimming stripped 1 base from V and 4 bases from J, with 13 bases between. The CDR3 is CASSLGGSSTYGYTF. CDR3 nucleotides: TGTGCCAGCAGCTTAGGGGGCAGTTCCACCTATGGCTACACCTTC.

This chain joins TRBV4-1 and TRBJ1-3, with unresolved D. Between the trimmed V and J ends, which lost 4 bases and 0 bases, there was a span of 13 bases. CDR1 and CDR2 (germline): MGHRA, YSYEKL. The CDR3 length is 16 residues. CDR3 sequence reads: CASSPPGSRSGNTIYF. The CDR3 DNA is TGCGCCAGCAGCCCCCCCGGAAGTCGCTCTGGAAACACCATATATTTT.

CDR3 loop: CASSPRQDRDGYTF. The CDR3 region has the DNA TGTGCCAGCTCACCCAGACAGGACCGAGACGGCTACACCTTC. V is TRBV18 and J is TRBJ1-2; TRBD1 might be the D (6 bases). Trimming took off 3 bases at V and 8 bases at J, with 16 bases between the two ends. Germline CDR1 is KGHSH and CDR2 is LQKENI. CDR3 length equals 14 residues.

The CDR3 nucleotides read TGTGCCAGCAGTGGAGACAGGGGGTATGGCTACACCTTC. Translation gives CASSGDRGYGYTF. This chain uses TRBV2 with TRBJ1-2, with 9 positions matching TRBD1. The CDR3 totals 13 residues. CDR1 SNHLY and CDR2 FYNNEI come from the germline V gene. V was clipped by 4 bases and J by 5 bases; unmatched bases: 2.

This chain uses TRBV13 with TRBJ2-3; 12 bases line up with TRBD2. V lost 5 bases, J lost 4 bases, and 10 bases stayed unmatched. The CDR3 length is 17 residues. Per germline, CDR1 PRHDT and CDR2 FYEKMQ (reference sequence). In nucleotides, the CDR3 is TGTGCCAGCAGCCAGGGGACTAGCGGGTTCGGTTCAGATACGCAGTATTTT. Encoded protein: CASSQGTSGFGSDTQYF.

V gene TRBV29-1 combines with J gene TRBJ1-1; D gene uncertain. CDR1 is SQVTM and CDR2 is ANQGSEA in the germline V gene. This CDR3 has 12 residues. V was cut by 4 bases and J by 4 bases, with 10 bases left in between. The CDR3: CSVVGFSTEAFF. CDR3 nucleotides: TGCAGCGTTGTCGGGTTCTCCACTGAAGCTTTCTTT. The complete variable domain, with remaining parts taken from reference TRBV29-1 and TRBJ1-1, reads SAVISQKPSRDICQRGTSLTIQCQVDSQVTMMFWYRQQPGQSLTLIATANQGSEATYESGFVIDKFPISRPNLTFSTLTVSNMSPEDSSIYLCSVVGFSTEAFFGQGTRLTVV.

The chain employs TRBV28 and TRBJ1-5; D is unclear. Per germline, CDR1 MDHEN and CDR2 SYDVKM. Trimming stripped 4 bases from V and 4 bases from J, with 14 bases between. CDR3 size: 15 residues. DNA for the CDR3: TGTGCCAGCAGTTCAACCCGGGGTTCAAATCAGCCCCAGCATTTT. It is translated as CASSSTRGSNQPQHF.

This chain links TRBV6-5 with TRBJ1-4; 10 bases are a match to TRBD1. CDR3 length: 15 amino acids. The junction had 8 bases not matched to a gene; V was cut back by 5 bases and J by 8 bases. Germline loops: CDR1 MNHEY, CDR2 SVGAGI. CDR3 coding DNA: TGTGCCAGCAGTCATCGGGACAGGGGAGACGAAAAACTGTTTTTT. As protein: CASSHRDRGDEKLFF.

The chain has TRBV11-2 and TRBJ2-2; TRBD2 matches at 7 bases. Germline V CDR1 and CDR2: SGHAT, FQNNGV. The CDR3 sequence is 13 residues long. Trimming took 0 bases from V and 13 from J; bases not matched to a gene: 5. The CDR3 spells CASSLDRGRGLFF. Here the CDR3 DNA reads TGTGCCAGCAGCTTAGATCGCGGGAGAGGGCTGTTTTTT. Full variable domain (missing parts from reference TRBV11-2 and TRBJ2-2): EAGVAQSPRYKIIEKRQSVAFWCNPISGHATLYWYQQILGQGPKLLIQFQNNGVVDDSQLPKDRFSAERLKGVDSTLKIQPAKLEDSAVYLCASSLDRGRGLFFGEGSRLTVL.

The chain carries TRBV19 and TRBJ2-1, with TRBD2 matching 8 bases. From germline, CDR1 is LNHDA and CDR2 SQIVND (reference sequence). CDR3 length: 13 amino acids. Unmatched junction bases numbered 1, after V lost 3 bases and J lost 6 bases. The DNA for the CDR3 is TGTGCCAGTAGTATCGGGAGGGCCAATGAGCAGTTCTTC. Its protein product is CASSIGRANEQFF.

The chain recombines TRBV9 with TRBJ2-3; D possibly corresponds to TRBD2 (6 bases). Per germline, CDR1 SGDLS and CDR2 YYNGEE. V lost 0 bases, J lost 6 bases, and 11 bases lay in between. The CDR3 is made up of 14 amino acids. The CDR3 is CASSVGLEADTQYF. CDR3 nucleotides: TGTGCCAGCAGCGTAGGACTAGAGGCCGATACGCAGTATTTT.

The chain has TRBV6-5 and TRBJ2-5; 10 bases agree with TRBD2. Germline lookup yields CDR1 MNHEY and CDR2 SVGAGI. V shed 7 bases, J shed 4 bases, and the junction held 9 bases outside the gene matches. CDR3 length equals 15 residues. The CDR3 region has the DNA TGTGCCAGCAAGCCCCAGCGGGGGGGCGGAGAGACCCAGTACTTC. This sequence encodes CASKPQRGGGETQYF.

The chain carries TRBV4-3 and TRBJ1-1, with D hard to call. The germline V gene has CDR1 LGHNA and CDR2 YSLEER. CDR3 size: 13 residues. Trimming took off 2 bases at V and 5 bases at J, with 9 bases between the two ends. The CDR3 bases are TGCGCCAGCAGCCAACAGGAAAGGACTGAAGCTTTCTTT. This encodes CASSQQERTEAFF.

The gene calls are TRBV5-3 and TRBJ2-3, with D possibly being TRBD2 (5 bases). TRBV5-3 is filed as an ORF, its function uncertain. The CDR3 loop spans 16 amino acids. Trimming shortened V by 1 base and J by 0 bases, and 12 bases separated the two germline ends. The CDR3 DNA reads as TGTGCCAGAAGCTTGTGGGCTAGCAGGAGCACAGATACGCAGTATTTT. Its translation: CARSLWASRSTDTQYF.

The V and J genes are TRBV7-2 and TRBJ1-1; no firm D call. Germline CDR1 reads SGHTA; CDR2 reads FQGNSA. Deletions cut 3 bases from V and 10 bases from J, with 9 bases between. The CDR3 consists of 11 residues. The CDR3 DNA follows: TGTGCCAGCAGCTTTAGTCGTCTAGCTTTCTTT. Protein: CASSFSRLAFF.

The chain uses TRBV5-1 and TRBJ1-1, with 8 bases that match TRBD1. Germline-derived CDR1 and CDR2 are SGHRS and YFSETQ. CDR3 length: 12 residues. V was clipped by 4 bases and J by 7 bases; unmatched bases: 3. The CDR3 bases are TGCGCCAGCAGCCAGGGGGCGTTTGAAGCTTTCTTT. Its protein product is CASSQGAFEAFF.

This sequence joins TRBV5-1 and TRBJ2-1; 10 nucleotides line up with TRBD2. Looked up from germline, CDR1 is SGHRS and CDR2 is YFSETQ. J lost 7 bases, V lost 2 bases, and 6 bases had no gene match. The CDR3 is 15 residues long. Written as DNA, the CDR3 is TGCGCCAGCAGCTTTATCCTTAGCGGGGGGAATGAGCAGTTCTTC. It encodes CASSFILSGGNEQFF.

The chain is built from TRBV5-1 and TRBJ2-1; tentative D call: TRBD2 (6 bases). Trimming removed 3 bases from V and 3 bases from J, with 13 bases in between. CDR3 length: 15 residues. Looked up from germline, CDR1 is SGHRS and CDR2 is YFSETQ. The CDR3 spells CASSSDYRSYNEQFF. CDR3 DNA sequence: TGCGCCAGCAGCTCGGACTACCGCAGCTACAATGAGCAGTTCTTC.